This T cell receptor beta chain was recovered during a study of control samples from healthy donors and cancer patients. Profiled with immunoSEQ multiplex PCR; TCRdb holds only in-frame clones, not every one. The table includes more than 120,000 clones, approximately 91% detected once. Germline V gene sequence: CDR1 SGHTA, CDR2 FQGTGA. The CDR3 covers 17 residues. J was trimmed by 5 bases and V by 5 bases; bases with no gene match: 10. The specimen was blood. This receptor was identified in a man aged 25 to 45 in good health. The chain combines TRBV7-3 with TRBJ2-1; TRBD2 matches 12 bases. In DNA, the CDR3 is TGTGCCAGCAGCCGTACCAGACTAGCGGGGGTAAACAATGAGCAGTTCTTC. It is translated as CASSRTRLAGVNNEQFF. Looking up the rest from reference TRBV7-3 and TRBJ2-1 gives the full variable domain: GAGVSQTPSNKVTEKGKYVELRCDPISGHTALYWYRQSLGQGPEFLIYFQGTGAADDSGLPNDRFFAVRPEGSVSTLKIQRTERGDSAVYLCASSRTRLAGVNNEQFFGPGTRLTVL.